These 9 T cell receptor beta chains originate from one sample sequenced in a study of lung T cells in sarcoidosis with Löfgren's syndrome. TCRdb analysed the reads with MiXCR anew, one entry per CDR3 protein. The sample yields roughly 63,000 distinct CDR3 sequences, 20% to 25% seen once. The sequencing sample was made of CD4+ T cells from PBMCs. These receptors all come from a human donor with sarcoidosis (Löfgren's syndrome or another form), or a control subject (not recorded which).

V and J are TRBV5-6 and TRBJ2-1; D not resolved. V lost 1 base and J 7 bases, leaving 15 bases between the germline ends. The V gene's germline CDR1 is SGHDT and CDR2 YYEEEE. The CDR3 runs to 15 residues. The CDR3 coding sequence is TGTGCCAGCAGCTTGTGGTTCCTTATGAGGAATGAGCAGTTCTTC. It is translated as CASSLWFLMRNEQFF.

This clonotype was counted ten times or more. The rearrangement joins TRBV6-1 to TRBJ2-3, with no clear D. V lost 3 bases and J 5 bases, leaving 15 bases between the germline ends. The CDR3 covers 15 residues. Germline-derived CDR1 and CDR2 are MNHNS and SASEGT. CDR3 in DNA: TGTGCCAGCAGTGATCCCAAGGCTTTTAAAGATACGCAGTATTTT. This translates into CASSDPKAFKDTQYF.

This clonotype was seen a few times. A much larger clone differs from this one at a single base, so this may be a read error. The J gene is TRBJ2-5, the V gene TRBV28, with TRBD2 matching 8 bases. Trimming took 4 bases from V and 9 from J; bases not matched to a gene: 13. The CDR3 loop spans 15 amino acids. Looked up from germline, CDR1 is MDHEN and CDR2 is SYDVKM. CDR3 in DNA: TGTGCCAGCAGTTCCCCCGGGACTAGTTTTGAGGCCCAGTACTTC. Protein sequence: CASSSPGTSFEAQYF.

This clonotype was found many times. This chain connects TRBV28 to TRBJ1-4, with a weak D call TRBD1 (5 bases). Germline V gives CDR1 MDHEN, CDR2 SYDVKM. CDR3 length: 16 residues. V was clipped by 5 bases and J by 1 base, with 14 bases between them. CDR3 sequence (DNA): TGTGCCAGCAGTCTTCCTGGGGGAGGAACTAATGAAAAACTGTTTTTT. Translating it yields CASSLPGGGTNEKLFF.

To note about this clonotype: A much larger clone differs by one base, so this may be a read error. The chain uses TRBV20-1 and TRBJ2-3; D is perhaps TRBD1 (6 bases). Germline CDR1 reads DFQATT; CDR2 reads SNEGSKA (reference sequence). The CDR3 runs to 14 residues. In DNA, the CDR3 is TGCAGCACTAGAGTACAGGGAAGCACAGATACGCAGTATTTT. Its translation: CSTRVQGSTDTQYF.

The V call is TRBV19, the J call TRBJ1-4, with TRBD1 matching over 7 bases. Germline V gives CDR1 LNHDA, CDR2 SQIVND (reference sequence). The CDR3 has 15 residues. V trimming: 3 bases; J trimming: 5 bases; junction bases outside the gene matches: 6. Here the CDR3 reads CASSINRQGNEKLFF. CDR3 nucleotides: TGTGCCAGTAGTATCAACAGACAGGGAAATGAAAAACTGTTTTTT.

The table lists this clonotype with many counts. The chain is built from TRBV28 and TRBJ2-3; D remains ambiguous. This CDR3 has 13 amino acids. Between the trimmed V and J ends, which lost 8 bases and 4 bases, there was a span of 13 bases. CDR1 MDHEN and CDR2 SYDVKM come from the germline V gene. The CDR3 DNA reads TGTGCCAGCGGAGTAAGGGTGGCAGATACGCAGTATTTT. This sequence encodes CASGVRVADTQYF.

The table lists this clonotype with many counts. V usage is TRBV20-1 and J usage is TRBJ2-7; 11 bases map to TRBD2. Germline CDR1 DFQATT, CDR2 SNEGSKA (reference sequence). V was clipped by 4 bases and J by 4 bases; unmatched bases: 6. This CDR3 is built from 14 residues. The CDR3: CSATPPSGGYEQYF. CDR3 bases: TGCAGTGCTACGCCACCTAGCGGGGGGTACGAGCAGTACTTC.

This clonotype appeared once. V is TRBV5-1 and J is TRBJ2-3, with TRBD2 as a possible D gene (6 bases). This CDR3 spans 15 amino acids. CDR1 SGHRS and CDR2 YFSETQ come from the germline V gene. V gave up 3 bases and J gave up 6 bases, with 17 bases separating them. In DNA, the CDR3 is TGCGCCAGCAGCTGGGGACTCCCCTCCATGGATACGCAGTATTTT. Translation gives CASSWGLPSMDTQYF.